The clone carrying this T cell receptor (beta chain) turned up a few times. Its specificity is unknown. From the reads, TCRdb called clonotypes with MiXCR, one entry per CDR3 protein. The data show about 570,000 distinct CDR3 sequences, approximately 40% seen once. This entry is derived from a study of T cell repertoires in cytomegalovirus infection. The overall study: HLA-C-restricted CMV epitopes, recently identified, and well-studied HLA-B-restricted ones were used by the study. In public TCR beta signatures, there were indications of both CMV infection and matching HLA type.

The CDR3 totals 13 residues. Germline CDR1 reads GTSNPN; CDR2 reads SVGIG (reference sequence). V gave up 0 bases and J gave up 11 bases, with 14 bases separating them. Study findings and constraints: Individuals carrying CMV plus the relevant HLA were identified by cumulative frequency of public TCR beta families. Within the response measured ex vivo, HLA-C-restricted CMV-specific TCR beta clonotypes were dominant.

Sequenced material: cultured PBMCs, taken from culture after CMV antigen stimulation. The chain joins TRBV30 to TRBJ1-5; D is unclear. The TCR originated in a human donor in good health (CMV status not recorded). Some clones in this sample may be carry-over from other donors' samples. The CDR3 reads CAWSVLGAGAQHF. Here the CDR3 DNA reads TGTGCCTGGAGTGTACTCGGTGCAGGAGCCCAGCATTTT.